This paragraph reports one T cell receptor (beta chain). Only in-frame clones appear in the TCRdb table, and some are missing; sequencing was by immunoSEQ multiplex PCR. The repertoire has 95,000 to 150,000 clones, approximately 90% of them found once; the top ten carry less than 15%. The germline V gene has CDR1 SGHRS and CDR2 YFSETQ. Between the trimmed V and J ends, which lost 3 bases and 2 bases, there was a span of 10 bases. This CDR3 is 14 amino acids long. These data are taken from a study of PD-1 blockade in mismatch repair-deficient tumors. The chain employs TRBV5-1 and TRBJ2-3; D is unresolved. The receptor's source is an adult with mismatch repair-deficient cancer. This specimen was peripheral blood, taken 44 weeks after starting pembrolizumab. This chain's CDR3 is CASSSFGSTDTQYF. The CDR3 DNA follows: TGCGCCAGCAGCTCCTTCGGTTCCACAGATACGCAGTATTTT.